A single sample is the source of the 29 T cell receptor beta chains below, sequenced in a study of a mutant IDH1 vaccine in newly diagnosed glioma. The assay was immunoSEQ multiplex PCR, and TCRdb's table has in-frame clones only and misses some. The sample has tens of thousands of clones, approximately 80% seen once. No antigen has been identified for these receptors. Time point described: week 23, last vaccination. Vaccinated patients received 300 ug of mutant IDH1 20-mer peptide per dose, with topical imiquimod. Sample: PBMCs, taken from a glioma patient whose treatment included an IDH1 peptide vaccine. The receptors come from a man aged 40-55 years with glioma.

The chain is built from TRBV10-3 and TRBJ2-3; TRBD2 matches at 8 bases. Germline lookup yields CDR1 ENHRY and CDR2 SYGVKD. The CDR3 consists of 17 residues. V dropped 2 bases and J dropped 0; count of bases not matched to a gene: 7. This CDR3 is CAISEGIAGPSTDTQYF. The CDR3 DNA reads as TGTGCCATCAGTGAGGGAATAGCGGGGCCGAGCACAGATACGCAGTATTTT.

This clone was observed a handful of times. This sequence joins TRBV27 and TRBJ2-1; 9 bases match TRBD2. Germline CDR1 MNHEY, CDR2 SMNVEV (reference sequence). J gave up 0 bases and V 5 bases, and 8 bases lay outside the gene matches. The CDR3 is 17 residues long. The CDR3 here is CASSPHYSGSSYNEQFF. For the CDR3, the DNA is TGTGCCAGCAGTCCCCATTATAGCGGGAGCTCCTACAATGAGCAGTTCTTC.

This rearrangement joins TRBV6-5 to TRBJ1-6, with 9 bases matching TRBD1. V gave up 5 bases and J gave up 8 bases; unmatched junction bases: 7. Germline values: CDR1 MNHEY, CDR2 SVGAGI. This CDR3 comprises 15 residues. The CDR3, as DNA: TGTGCCAGCAGTCCGGACAGGGGAATTGATTCACCCCTCCACTTT. Amino acids: CASSPDRGIDSPLHF.

The chain has TRBV10-3 and TRBJ2-1, with 14 bases identical to TRBD2. There are 14 residues in the CDR3. V shed 11 bases and J 6 bases; nucleotides not matched to a gene: 6. Germline V gives CDR1 ENHRY, CDR2 SYGVKD. CDR3 in amino acids: CAATSGGASNEQFF. Written as DNA, the CDR3 is TGTGCCGCGACTAGCGGGGGGGCCAGCAATGAGCAGTTCTTC.

The rearrangement links TRBV29-1 to TRBJ2-1; 9 nucleotides align to TRBD2. The V and J ends lost 8 bases and 2 bases, in that order; junction bases with no gene match: 7. Germline CDR1 and CDR2: SQVTM and ANQGSEA. This CDR3 has 14 amino acids. The CDR3 DNA sequence: TGCAGCATTAAGCGGGGGGCTGCCTACAATGAGCAGTTCTTC. This translates into CSIKRGAAYNEQFF.

The J gene is TRBJ1-1, the V gene TRBV18; no firm D call. The CDR3 runs to 14 residues. The germline CDR1 and CDR2 sequences are KGHSH and LQKENI. V lost 0 bases and J 6 bases, leaving 11 bases between the germline ends. The CDR3 sequence: CASSPPTSVPEAFF. In DNA form, the CDR3 reads TGTGCCAGCTCACCACCGACCTCCGTTCCTGAAGCTTTCTTT. The full variable domain, completed using reference TRBV18 and TRBJ1-1, is NAGVMQNPRHLVRRRGQEARLRCSPMKGHSHVYWYRQLPEEGLKFMVYLQKENIIDESGMPKERFSAEFPKEGPSILRIQQVVRGDSAAYFCASSPPTSVPEAFFGQGTRLTVV.

The J gene is TRBJ1-2, the V gene TRBV10-3; D ambiguous. V lost 6 bases and J 4 bases, leaving 27 bases between the germline ends. The CDR3 is 18 residues long. CDR1 and CDR2 from the germline V gene are ENHRY and SYGVKD. CDR3 in amino acids: CAIRGTQTDMGDTYGYTF. The CDR3 nucleotides read TGTGCCATCAGGGGCACCCAGACTGACATGGGAGATACCTATGGCTACACCTTC.

The J gene is TRBJ1-2, the V gene TRBV11-2; TRBD1 matches at 8 bases. This CDR3 comprises 17 residues. Germline trimming cut 5 bases from V and 5 bases from J; bases unmatched to any gene: 16. Germline CDR1 reads SGHAT; CDR2 reads FQNNGV. CDR3 loop: CASSTGQGRFSWYGYTF. In DNA, the CDR3 is TGTGCCAGCAGCACTGGACAGGGCAGGTTTTCTTGGTATGGCTACACCTTC.

This clone was seen a few times. The V gene is TRBV30, the J gene TRBJ2-2; D remains unclear. The CDR3 extends over 12 amino acids. Trimming took off 2 bases at V and 4 bases at J, with 5 bases between the two ends. The germline V gene encodes CDR1 GTSNPN and CDR2 SVGIG (reference sequence). In nucleotides, the CDR3 is TGTGCCTGGAGTCTTGCCACCGGGGAGCTGTTTTTT. Amino acids: CAWSLATGELFF.

The V gene is TRBV4-1, the J gene TRBJ1-2; D is perhaps TRBD1 (5 bases). Germline CDR1 is MGHRA and CDR2 is YSYEKL. CDR3 length: 16 amino acids. The V end lost 3 bases, the J end lost 7 bases, and 21 bases lay between the germline ends. The CDR3 DNA reads as TGCGCCAGCAGCCACCCGCTTAGGGGCAGTGGGGGTGGCTACACCTTC. Protein: CASSHPLRGSGGGYTF.

The chain uses TRBV30 and TRBJ2-5; D not resolved. Germline V gives CDR1 GTSNPN, CDR2 SVGIG (reference sequence). The V end was cut by 1 base, the J end by 1 base, with 7 bases between. The CDR3 covers 13 residues. In DNA, the CDR3 is TGTGCCTGGAGTGGGGGAATCCAAGAGACCCAGTACTTC. Residues: CAWSGGIQETQYF.

The rearrangement links TRBV27 to TRBJ1-5; D gene ambiguous. Looked up from germline, CDR1 is MNHEY and CDR2 is SMNVEV (reference sequence). The CDR3 covers 13 residues. V was cut by 6 bases and J by 7 bases, with 13 bases left in between. The CDR3 reads CASSLIGSQPQHF. CDR3 DNA sequence: TGTGCCAGCAGCCTGATTGGATCACAGCCCCAGCATTTT.

This chain joins TRBV27 and TRBJ2-1; tentatively, D is TRBD2 (6 bases). This CDR3 has 14 amino acids. The germline V gene encodes CDR1 MNHEY and CDR2 SMNVEV (reference sequence). With 4 bases removed from V and 0 bases from J, the gap between germline ends came to 7 bases. Written as DNA, the CDR3 is TGTGCCAGCAGTTGGGGGGACTCCTACAATGAGCAGTTCTTC. This codes for CASSWGDSYNEQFF.

The chain has TRBV19 and TRBJ1-2; no reliable D call. Germline CDR1 reads LNHDA; CDR2 reads SQIVND (reference sequence). Trimming left V 5 bases short and J 5 bases short, with 12 bases between. The CDR3 spans 13 residues. CDR3 residues: CASSDPETYGYTF. CDR3 bases: TGTGCCAGTAGTGATCCGGAGACTTATGGCTACACCTTC.

This chain joins TRBV5-6 and TRBJ2-2, with a possible D match to TRBD2 (5 bases). This CDR3 comprises 14 residues. V was trimmed by 2 bases and J by 8 bases, leaving 13 bases between them. Looked up from germline, CDR1 is SGHDT and CDR2 is YYEEEE. CDR3 sequence (DNA): TGTGCCAGCAGCTTCACAGCGGCCGGTGGGGAGCTGTTTTTT. It is translated as CASSFTAAGGELFF.

This rearrangement joins TRBV10-1 to TRBJ2-3; 8 positions agree with TRBD2. Germline V gene sequence: CDR1 WNHNN, CDR2 SYGVQD (reference sequence). V lost 7 bases to trimming and J lost 4 bases; unmatched junction nucleotides: 7. This CDR3 is 14 amino acids long. Written as DNA, the CDR3 is TGCGCCAGCAACGGGGGGGCCGGGGCAGATACGCAGTATTTT. Translation: CASNGGAGADTQYF.

The chain links TRBV30 to TRBJ1-2, with unresolved D. This CDR3 has 11 amino acids. CDR1 and CDR2 (germline): GTSNPN, SVGIG (reference sequence). V dropped 3 bases and J dropped 3 bases, with 5 bases sitting between them. As DNA, the CDR3 is TGTGCCTGGAGGCGGTACTATGGCTACACCTTC. It encodes CAWRRYYGYTF.

This clone was seen a handful of times. The gene calls are TRBV10-3 and TRBJ1-1; D might be TRBD1 (5 bases). The CDR3 has 13 residues. Per germline, CDR1 ENHRY and CDR2 SYGVKD. Trimming left V 9 bases short and J 1 base short, with 12 bases between. CDR3 region: CAIALQENTEAFF. The CDR3 nucleotides are TGTGCCATAGCACTACAGGAGAACACTGAAGCTTTCTTT.

This clone was picked up one time. The V gene is TRBV4-2, the J gene TRBJ1-6, with D possibly matching TRBD1 (6 bases). The germline gives CDR1 LGHNA, CDR2 YNFKEQ. Trimming pared 1 base from V and 4 bases from J, leaving 11 bases between. The CDR3 is 16 residues long. The CDR3 region has the DNA TGTGCCAGCAGCCAAGCGGGGGCCGGATATAATTCACCCCTCCACTTT. Translated, it gives CASSQAGAGYNSPLHF.

This chain uses TRBV11-2 with TRBJ1-6, with D unclear. V lost 2 bases and J 10 bases, leaving 9 bases between the germline ends. The CDR3 sequence is 13 residues long. The germline V gene encodes CDR1 SGHAT and CDR2 FQNNGV. The CDR3 region is CASSLSLGSPLHF. CDR3 DNA sequence: TGTGCCAGCAGCTTAAGTCTAGGGTCACCCCTCCACTTT.

This sequence joins TRBV6-5 and TRBJ1-5; 8 bases agree with TRBD1. Germline CDR1 is MNHEY and CDR2 is SVGAGI. The junction had 5 bases not matched to a gene; V was cut back by 6 bases and J by 4 bases. The CDR3 length is 14 residues. CDR3 in DNA: TGTGCCAGCAGCCCGGGGACAGGAAATCAGCCCCAGCATTTT. This gives the protein CASSPGTGNQPQHF.

V gene TRBV27 combines with J gene TRBJ1-2, with TRBD1 matching 9 bases. This CDR3 contains 13 residues. CDR1 and CDR2 (germline): MNHEY, SMNVEV (reference sequence). V gave up 6 bases and J gave up 7 bases; unmatched junction bases: 6. The CDR3 protein is CASRGGTGSGYTF. The DNA for the CDR3 is TGTGCCAGCAGGGGGGGGACAGGGTCTGGCTACACCTTC.

This clone appeared a few times. CDR3 sequence (DNA): TGTGCCAGCAGTGCTTCGGCGAACGGCTACACCTTC. It yields the protein CASSASANGYTF. This sequence joins TRBV2 and TRBJ1-2; D remains unclear. The CDR3 totals 12 residues. V lost 4 bases, J lost 8 bases, and 11 bases lay in between. Germline CDR1 reads SNHLY; CDR2 reads FYNNEI.

This clone was picked up one time. The V gene is TRBV7-9, the J gene TRBJ2-5; either TRBD1 or TRBD2 may fit D (5 bases each). The CDR3 totals 12 residues. V was pared by 5 bases and J by 4 bases, with 8 bases between. CDR1 is SEHNR, CDR2 FQNEAQ, per germline (reference sequence). The CDR3 loop reads CASSRGPETQYF. In DNA form, the CDR3 reads TGTGCCAGCAGCCGGGGACCAGAGACCCAGTACTTC.

The chain couples TRBV9 to TRBJ2-3, with D unresolved. The CDR3 is 11 residues long. Looked up from germline, CDR1 is SGDLS and CDR2 is YYNGEE. The V and J ends lost 4 bases and 5 bases respectively, with 5 bases between them. This CDR3 reads CASSLGDTQYF. The DNA of the CDR3 is TGTGCCAGCAGCCTCGGAGATACGCAGTATTTT.

The chain uses TRBV19 and TRBJ2-2; either TRBD1 or TRBD2 may supply D (5 bases each). CDR3 length: 15 amino acids. The V gene's germline CDR1 is LNHDA and CDR2 SQIVND (reference sequence). Trimming left V 5 bases short and J 0 bases short, with 10 bases between. Here the CDR3 reads CASSSGQPNTGELFF. The CDR3 DNA sequence: TGTGCCAGTAGTTCGGGGCAGCCGAACACCGGGGAGCTGTTTTTT.

The V call is TRBV6-5, the J call TRBJ2-3, with D perhaps matching TRBD1 (7 bases). Trimming took 2 bases from V and 4 from J, leaving 16 bases between them. From germline, CDR1 is MNHEY and CDR2 SVGAGI. The length of the CDR3 is 16 residues. The CDR3 is CASSYNSARGADTQYF. CDR3 DNA sequence: TGTGCCAGCAGTTACAACTCGGCCAGGGGGGCAGATACGCAGTATTTT.

The chain combines TRBV5-4 with TRBJ2-1; 9 bases are shared with TRBD2. V lost 4 bases, J lost 7 bases, and 6 bases stayed unmatched. Looked up from germline, CDR1 is SGHNT and CDR2 is YYREEE (reference sequence). The CDR3 is 14 amino acids. CDR3 bases: TGTGCCAGCAGCCGCGGGGGGGCTAGGAATGAGCAGTTCTTC. Translated, it gives CASSRGGARNEQFF.

DNA of the CDR3: TGTGCCAGCAGTGGATCTGGGGCAACTAATGAAAAACTGTTTTTT. This gives the protein CASSGSGATNEKLFF. This chain uses TRBV2 with TRBJ1-4; D not resolved. Germline V gives CDR1 SNHLY, CDR2 FYNNEI. This CDR3 has 15 residues. V lost 4 bases and J 0 bases, leaving 9 bases between the germline ends.